Below, one TCR beta chain is given with its context. Its antigen is unidentified. The data belong to a study of T cell responses to AZD1222 COVID-19 vaccine. This CDR3 is 16 amino acids long. Germline V lookup: CDR1 MNHEY, CDR2 SMNVEV (reference sequence). Between the trimmed V and J ends, which lost 5 bases and 0 bases, there was a span of 16 bases. Using immunoSEQ multiplex PCR, the repertoire was profiled, and TCRdb retains in-frame clones only, with some absent. The sample contains 150,000 or so clones, just under 95% of which appear only once. Overall study results and limits: Across spike, vaccine-associated CD4 TCRs were found, dominant at 160-218 and 743-854.

The chain recombines TRBV27 with TRBJ1-1; D gene ambiguous. Material: peripheral blood, obtained on day 0 of AZD1222 vaccination. This sequence originates from an adult in good health. The CDR3 nucleotides are TGTGCCAGCAGTCTCACCCGAGCACCAGTGAACACTGAAGCTTTCTTT. Its protein is CASSLTRAPVNTEAFF.